The rows below give T cell receptor beta chains drawn from one sample of a study of blood T cells in healthy people across ages. TCRdb independently ran MiXCR on the 5' RACE reads; one entry per CDR3 protein. This sample has some 850,000 distinct CDR3 sequences, with about a quarter found just once. These data also formed part of another study, on T cells of mothers and their children.

Sequencing was carried out using blood. These receptors all come from a boy younger than 18 in good health. The CDR3 runs from the conserved cysteine through the conserved F or W. Each record gives: clone size, D gene, V gene, J gene, CDR3 length, CDR3 protein, CDR3 DNA. A D gene is named only where the DNA matches it firmly. Clone size is shown for a subset of rows, as once, few, many or a class of expanded clone.

clone_size: few; d_call: TRBD1; v_call: TRBV25-1; j_call: TRBJ2-5; cdr3_length: 15; cdr3_aa: CASNDRGRFTETQYF; cdr3_nt: TGTGCCAGCAATGACAGGGGCCGCTTCACAGAGACCCAGTACTTC
clone_size: -; d_call: -; v_call: TRBV3-1; j_call: TRBJ2-5; cdr3_length: 13; cdr3_aa: CASSQDTSLTQYF; cdr3_nt: TGTGCCAGCAGCCAAGATACCAGCCTGACCCAGTACTTC
clone_size: -; d_call: -; v_call: TRBV12-3/TRBV12-4; j_call: TRBJ1-5; cdr3_length: 13; cdr3_aa: CASSLAQGQPQHF; cdr3_nt: TGTGCCAGCAGTTTAGCGCAGGGTCAGCCCCAGCATTTT
clone_size: -; d_call: TRBD1; v_call: TRBV7-9; j_call: TRBJ1-2; cdr3_length: 15; cdr3_aa: CASSPGQGADYGYTF; cdr3_nt: TGTGCCAGCAGCCCCGGACAGGGGGCGGACTATGGCTACACCTTC
clone_size: few; d_call: TRBD1; v_call: TRBV15; j_call: TRBJ2-5; cdr3_length: 18; cdr3_aa: CATSRSLTGTVNQETQYF; cdr3_nt: TGTGCCACCAGCAGATCACTGACCGGGACAGTGAACCAAGAGACCCAGTACTTC
clone_size: -; d_call: -; v_call: TRBV5-5; j_call: TRBJ2-3; cdr3_length: 14; cdr3_aa: CASSPRSYTDTQYF; cdr3_nt: TGTGCCAGCAGCCCTCGTTCCTACACAGATACGCAGTATTTT
clone_size: -; d_call: TRBD2; v_call: TRBV20-1; j_call: TRBJ2-1; cdr3_length: 14; cdr3_aa: CSAVAGGQYNEQFF; cdr3_nt: TGCAGTGCCGTAGCGGGGGGGCAGTACAATGAGCAGTTCTTC
clone_size: -; d_call: -; v_call: TRBV25-1; j_call: TRBJ1-2; cdr3_length: 12; cdr3_aa: CASRSSSYGYTF; cdr3_nt: TGTGCCAGCAGATCCTCCAGCTATGGCTACACCTTC
clone_size: -; d_call: TRBD1; v_call: TRBV12-3/TRBV12-4; j_call: TRBJ1-3; cdr3_length: 15; cdr3_aa: CASTPRTGTGNTIYF; cdr3_nt: TGTGCCAGCACCCCCCGGACAGGGACTGGAAACACCATATATTTT
clone_size: few; d_call: -; v_call: TRBV3-1; j_call: TRBJ2-5; cdr3_length: 14; cdr3_aa: CASSQDGGPETQYF; cdr3_nt: TGTGCCAGCAGCCAAGACGGGGGCCCAGAGACCCAGTACTTC
clone_size: few; d_call: -; v_call: TRBV7-2; j_call: TRBJ1-4; cdr3_length: 14; cdr3_aa: CASSSRSANEKLFF; cdr3_nt: TGTGCCAGCAGCTCCAGGTCCGCTAATGAAAAACTGTTTTTT
clone_size: few; d_call: TRBD1; v_call: TRBV12-3/TRBV12-4; j_call: TRBJ1-2; cdr3_length: 16; cdr3_aa: CASSSPLDRGRYGYTF; cdr3_nt: TGTGCCAGCAGCTCCCCTTTGGACAGGGGCAGATATGGCTACACCTTC
clone_size: few; d_call: -; v_call: TRBV15; j_call: TRBJ1-4; cdr3_length: 16; cdr3_aa: CATSRDLGPLREKLFF; cdr3_nt: TGTGCCACCAGCAGAGACCTCGGGCCCTTACGGGAAAAACTGTTTTTT
clone_size: -; d_call: -; v_call: TRBV6-1; j_call: TRBJ2-4; cdr3_length: 15; cdr3_aa: CASSETGNIENIQYF; cdr3_nt: TGTGCCAGCAGTGAAACAGGGAATATCGAAAACATTCAGTACTTC
clone_size: -; d_call: -; v_call: TRBV6-6; j_call: TRBJ2-7; cdr3_length: 15; cdr3_aa: CASSYSIQQSYEQYF; cdr3_nt: TGTGCCAGCAGTTACTCGATTCAGCAGTCCTACGAGCAGTACTTC
clone_size: -; d_call: TRBD1; v_call: TRBV4-2; j_call: TRBJ2-3; cdr3_length: 15; cdr3_aa: CASSQEGGPTDTQYF; cdr3_nt: TGTGCCAGCAGCCAAGAAGGGGGCCCCACAGATACGCAGTATTTT
clone_size: few; d_call: TRBD2; v_call: TRBV24-1; j_call: TRBJ2-1; cdr3_length: 17; cdr3_aa: CATSDLRTSGGPNEQFF; cdr3_nt: TGTGCCACCAGTGATTTAAGGACTAGCGGGGGCCCGAATGAGCAGTTCTTC
clone_size: -; d_call: -; v_call: TRBV3-1; j_call: TRBJ2-7; cdr3_length: 14; cdr3_aa: CASSPLTVLGEQYF; cdr3_nt: TGTGCCAGCAGCCCCCTCACAGTTTTGGGCGAGCAGTACTTC
clone_size: -; d_call: TRBD2; v_call: TRBV5-1; j_call: TRBJ2-5; cdr3_length: 17; cdr3_aa: CASSQGTSGGFQETQYF; cdr3_nt: TGCGCCAGCAGCCAGGGGACTAGCGGGGGATTCCAAGAGACCCAGTACTTC
clone_size: -; d_call: -; v_call: TRBV7-9; j_call: TRBJ1-6; cdr3_length: 12; cdr3_aa: CASSPQADIGNF; cdr3_nt: TGTGCCAGCAGCCCCCAGGCGGACATCGGCAACTTT
clone_size: -; d_call: TRBD2; v_call: TRBV7-3; j_call: TRBJ2-3; cdr3_length: 16; cdr3_aa: CASSLIAGGLGDTLYF; cdr3_nt: TGTGCCAGCAGCTTAATAGCGGGGGGGCTCGGAGATACGCTGTATTTT
clone_size: few; d_call: -; v_call: TRBV11-2; j_call: TRBJ1-1; cdr3_length: 14; cdr3_aa: CASSLEQGLTEAFF; cdr3_nt: TGTGCCAGCAGCTTAGAGCAGGGCTTGACTGAAGCTTTCTTT
clone_size: -; d_call: TRBD1; v_call: TRBV5-1; j_call: TRBJ2-7; cdr3_length: 15; cdr3_aa: CASSSAGQGGAEQYF; cdr3_nt: TGCGCCAGCAGCTCCGCGGGACAGGGAGGGGCCGAGCAGTACTTC
clone_size: few; d_call: TRBD1; v_call: TRBV6-1; j_call: TRBJ2-7; cdr3_length: 14; cdr3_aa: CASSRGLQSYEQYF; cdr3_nt: TGTGCCAGCAGCAGGGGGCTCCAGTCCTACGAGCAGTACTTC
clone_size: few; d_call: -; v_call: TRBV5-1; j_call: TRBJ1-6; cdr3_length: 14; cdr3_aa: CASSFQGPEPPLHF; cdr3_nt: TGCGCCAGCAGCTTTCAGGGCCCCGAACCACCCCTCCACTTT
clone_size: few; d_call: -; v_call: TRBV18; j_call: TRBJ1-4; cdr3_length: 12; cdr3_aa: CASSPVNEKLFF; cdr3_nt: TGTGCCAGCTCACCCGTTAATGAAAAACTGTTTTTT
clone_size: few; d_call: TRBD1; v_call: TRBV25-1; j_call: TRBJ1-2; cdr3_length: 13; cdr3_aa: CASRDRFNYGYTF; cdr3_nt: TGTGCCAGCAGGGACAGGTTTAACTATGGCTACACCTTC
clone_size: -; d_call: -; v_call: TRBV29-1; j_call: TRBJ1-2; cdr3_length: 14; cdr3_aa: CSVEHRVGFSGYTF; cdr3_nt: TGCAGCGTTGAACACCGGGTAGGATTCTCAGGCTACACCTTC
clone_size: few; d_call: -; v_call: TRBV5-1; j_call: TRBJ2-4; cdr3_length: 14; cdr3_aa: CASSYGQTYNIQYF; cdr3_nt: TGCGCCAGCAGCTACGGACAGACGTACAACATTCAGTACTTC
clone_size: -; d_call: -; v_call: TRBV4-1; j_call: TRBJ1-2; cdr3_length: 13; cdr3_aa: CASSPTRADGYTF; cdr3_nt: TGCGCCAGCAGCCCCACAAGGGCTGATGGCTACACCTTC
clone_size: few; d_call: -; v_call: TRBV20-1; j_call: TRBJ1-1; cdr3_length: 13; cdr3_aa: CSAKGRGLIEAFF; cdr3_nt: TGCAGTGCTAAGGGGCGGGGATTGATCGAAGCTTTCTTT
clone_size: many; d_call: -; v_call: TRBV7-3; j_call: TRBJ2-1; cdr3_length: 15; cdr3_aa: CASSFGRSSYNEQFF; cdr3_nt: TGTGCCAGCAGCTTCGGTAGGAGCTCCTACAATGAGCAGTTCTTC
clone_size: -; d_call: TRBD2; v_call: TRBV28; j_call: TRBJ2-3; cdr3_length: 15; cdr3_aa: CASSDPSGGLYTQYF; cdr3_nt: TGTGCCAGCAGCGACCCTAGCGGGGGGCTCTATACGCAGTATTTT